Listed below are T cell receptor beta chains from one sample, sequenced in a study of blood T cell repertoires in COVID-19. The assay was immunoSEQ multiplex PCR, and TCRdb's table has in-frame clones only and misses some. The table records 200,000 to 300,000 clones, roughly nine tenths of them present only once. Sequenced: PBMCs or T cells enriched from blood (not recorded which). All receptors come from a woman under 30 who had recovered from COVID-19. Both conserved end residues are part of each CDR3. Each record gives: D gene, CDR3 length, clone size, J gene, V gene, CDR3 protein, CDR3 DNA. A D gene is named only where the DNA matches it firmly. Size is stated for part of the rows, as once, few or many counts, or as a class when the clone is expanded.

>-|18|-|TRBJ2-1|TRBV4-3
CASSPIPLTTSGYNEQFF
TGCGCCAGCAGCCCGATCCCTCTGACTACCAGTGGGTACAATGAGCAGTTCTTC
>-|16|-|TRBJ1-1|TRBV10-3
CAIRDNIQGGGTEAFF
TGTGCCATCAGAGACAACATACAGGGAGGGGGCACTGAAGCTTTCTTT
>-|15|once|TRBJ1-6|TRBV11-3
CASSPDSVDNSPLHF
TGTGCCAGCAGCCCCGACAGCGTTGATAATTCACCCCTCCACTTT
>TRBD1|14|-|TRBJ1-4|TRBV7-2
CASSFGQGREKLFF
TGTGCCAGCAGCTTTGGACAGGGGAGAGAAAAACTGTTTTTT
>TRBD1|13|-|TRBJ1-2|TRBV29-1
CSVSTSGGNGYTF
TGCAGCGTTTCCACCTCAGGGGGCAACGGCTACACCTTC
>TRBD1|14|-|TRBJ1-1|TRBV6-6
CASDQGGWGTEAFF
TGTGCCAGCGATCAGGGGGGTTGGGGCACTGAAGCTTTCTTT
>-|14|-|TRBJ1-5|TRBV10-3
CATGARVDNQPQHF
TGTGCCACAGGGGCCAGGGTGGACAATCAGCCCCAGCATTTT
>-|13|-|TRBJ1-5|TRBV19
CASKDSTLKPQHF
TGTGCCAGTAAGGACAGCACATTAAAGCCCCAGCATTTT
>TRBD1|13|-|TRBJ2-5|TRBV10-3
CAIRDRVGETQYF
TGTGCCATCAGGGACAGGGTAGGGGAGACCCAGTACTTC
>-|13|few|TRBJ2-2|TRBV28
CASSSAGPGELFF
TGTGCCAGCAGTTCGGCGGGTCCCGGGGAGCTGTTTTTT
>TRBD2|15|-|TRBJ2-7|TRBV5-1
CASSYGLAGAYEQYF
TGCGCCAGCAGCTACGGACTAGCGGGTGCCTACGAGCAGTACTTC
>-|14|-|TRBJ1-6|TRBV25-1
CASSQGFLDSPLHF
TGTGCCAGCAGTCAGGGTTTTCTCGATTCACCCCTCCACTTT
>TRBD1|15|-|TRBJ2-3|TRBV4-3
CASSQQGASTDTQYF
TGCGCCAGCAGCCAACAGGGGGCTAGCACAGATACGCAGTATTTT
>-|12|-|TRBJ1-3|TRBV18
CASSPREDTIYF
TGTGCCAGCTCACCTAGGGAGGACACCATATATTTT
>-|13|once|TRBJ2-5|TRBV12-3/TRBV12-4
CASSRTAQETQYF
TGTGCCAGCAGTCGGACAGCTCAAGAGACCCAGTACTTC
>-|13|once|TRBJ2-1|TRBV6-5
CASSYSGSNEQFF
TGTGCCAGCAGTTACTCGGGGAGCAATGAGCAGTTCTTC
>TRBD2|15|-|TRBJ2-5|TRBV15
CATSRAAGGQETQYF
TGTGCCACCAGCAGGGCCGCGGGGGGTCAAGAGACCCAGTACTTC
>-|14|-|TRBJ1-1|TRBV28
CASTKRQFHTEAFF
TGTGCCAGCACTAAACGACAGTTCCACACTGAAGCTTTCTTT
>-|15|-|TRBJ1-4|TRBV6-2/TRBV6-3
CASSIRRSSDEKLFF
TGTGCCAGCAGTATAAGACGGAGCTCTGATGAAAAACTGTTTTTT
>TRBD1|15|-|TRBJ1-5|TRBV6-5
CASSEIQGATQPQHF
TGTGCCAGCAGCGAGATACAGGGGGCTACCCAGCCCCAGCATTTT
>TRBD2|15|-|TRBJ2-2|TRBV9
CASSVSGTNTGELFF
TGTGCCAGCAGCGTCAGCGGGACGAACACCGGGGAGCTGTTTTTT
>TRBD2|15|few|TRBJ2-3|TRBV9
CASSVSGGSTDTQYF
TGTGCCAGCAGCGTTAGCGGGGGGAGCACAGATACGCAGTATTTT
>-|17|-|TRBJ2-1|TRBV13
CASSFGLSHSSYNEQFF
TGTGCCAGCAGCTTTGGGTTGTCACACAGCTCCTACAATGAGCAGTTCTTC
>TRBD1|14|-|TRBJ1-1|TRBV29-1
CSVELATGYTEAFF
TGCAGCGTTGAACTAGCGACAGGGTACACTGAAGCTTTCTTT
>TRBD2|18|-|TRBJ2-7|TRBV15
CATSRDLPREAFSYEQYF
TGTGCCACCAGCAGAGATCTCCCGCGGGAGGCCTTTTCCTACGAGCAGTACTTC
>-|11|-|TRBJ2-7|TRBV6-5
CASSYGAEQYF
TGTGCCAGCAGTTATGGGGCCGAGCAGTACTTC
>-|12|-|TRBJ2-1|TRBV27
CASSQGGNEQFF
TGTGCCAGCAGCCAGGGGGGCAATGAGCAGTTCTTC
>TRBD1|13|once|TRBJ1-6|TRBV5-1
CASGTGYNSPLHF
TGCGCCAGCGGGACAGGGTATAATTCACCCCTCCACTTT
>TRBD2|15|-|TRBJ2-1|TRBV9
CASSQTSGAYNEQFF
TGTGCCAGCAGCCAGACTAGCGGGGCCTACAATGAGCAGTTCTTC
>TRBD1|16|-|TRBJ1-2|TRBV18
CASSPPPSGTGKGYTF
TGTGCCAGCTCACCACCACCTTCCGGGACAGGGAAAGGCTACACCTTC
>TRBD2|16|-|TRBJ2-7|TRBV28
CASAPLWRESKDEQYF
TGTGCCTCCGCCCCCCTTTGGCGGGAGAGTAAGGACGAGCAGTACTTC
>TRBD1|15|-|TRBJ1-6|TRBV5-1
CASSLRGQYPPDLHF
TGCGCCAGCAGCTTGAGGGGACAGTACCCCCCAGACCTCCACTTT
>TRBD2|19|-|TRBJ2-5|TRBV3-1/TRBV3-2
CASSQDFWTSGGAKETQYF
TGTGCCAGCAGCCAAGATTTTTGGACTAGCGGGGGGGCTAAAGAGACCCAGTACTTC
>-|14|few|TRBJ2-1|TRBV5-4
CASSLDSGDNEQFF
TGTGCCAGCAGCTTGGATAGTGGAGACAATGAGCAGTTCTTC
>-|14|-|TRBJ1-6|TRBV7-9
CASSFPGYNSPLHF
TGTGCCAGCAGCTTCCCAGGATATAATTCACCCCTCCACTTT
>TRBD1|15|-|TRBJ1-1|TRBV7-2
CASSVEGAWGTEAFF
TGTGCCAGCAGCGTAGAGGGGGCCTGGGGCACTGAAGCTTTCTTT
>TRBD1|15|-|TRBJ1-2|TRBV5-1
CASSLGTGGLGGYTF
TGCGCCAGCAGCTTGGGTACAGGGGGCCTCGGGGGCTACACCTTC
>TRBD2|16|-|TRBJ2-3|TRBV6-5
CASSYDWTSSTDTQYF
TGTGCCAGCAGTTACGATTGGACTAGCAGCACAGATACGCAGTATTTT
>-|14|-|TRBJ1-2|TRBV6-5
CASSYRGVHDGYTF
TGTGCCAGCAGTTACCGGGGGGTCCACGATGGCTACACCTTC
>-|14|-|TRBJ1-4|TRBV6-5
CASSWGGYNEKLFF
TGTGCCAGCAGTTGGGGAGGTTATAATGAAAAACTGTTTTTT
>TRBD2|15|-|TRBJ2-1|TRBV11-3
CASSLPGGGDNEQFF
TGTGCCAGCAGCTTACCGGGCGGGGGGGACAATGAGCAGTTCTTC
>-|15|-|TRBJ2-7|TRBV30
CAWSTFRDKTYEQYF
TGTGCCTGGAGTACATTCCGGGACAAGACCTACGAGCAGTACTTC
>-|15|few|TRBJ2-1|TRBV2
CASFVAASRGNEQFF
TGTGCCAGCTTTGTAGCGGCCTCTCGGGGCAATGAGCAGTTCTTC
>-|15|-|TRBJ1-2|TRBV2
CASSEAVQPTYGYTF
TGTGCCAGCAGTGAAGCCGTCCAGCCGACTTATGGCTACACCTTC
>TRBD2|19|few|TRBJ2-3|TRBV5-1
CASSLVGLAGGRSTDTQYF
TGCGCCAGCAGCCTTGTTGGGCTAGCGGGGGGCAGGAGCACAGATACGCAGTATTTT
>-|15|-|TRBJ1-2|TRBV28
CAINLPREVGNGYTF
TGTGCCATCAATCTACCGAGGGAGGTGGGGAATGGCTACACCTTC
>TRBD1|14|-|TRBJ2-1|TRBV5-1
CASSPGQGRNEQFF
TGCGCCAGCAGCCCGGGACAGGGACGCAATGAGCAGTTCTTC
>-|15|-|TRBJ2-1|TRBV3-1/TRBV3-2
CASSQSGQLYNEQFF
TGTGCCAGCAGCCAATCCGGACAGCTCTACAATGAGCAGTTCTTC
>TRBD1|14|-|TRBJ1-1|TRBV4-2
CASSPQGAGTEAFF
TGTGCCAGCAGCCCACAGGGGGCTGGCACTGAAGCTTTCTTT
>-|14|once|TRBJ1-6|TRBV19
CASSIAKGNSPLHF
TGTGCCAGTAGTATAGCAAAGGGGAATTCACCCCTCCACTTT
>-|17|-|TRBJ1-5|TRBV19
CASSSPGGVYSNQPQHF
TGTGCCAGTAGTTCCCCGGGAGGGGTTTATAGCAATCAGCCCCAGCATTTT